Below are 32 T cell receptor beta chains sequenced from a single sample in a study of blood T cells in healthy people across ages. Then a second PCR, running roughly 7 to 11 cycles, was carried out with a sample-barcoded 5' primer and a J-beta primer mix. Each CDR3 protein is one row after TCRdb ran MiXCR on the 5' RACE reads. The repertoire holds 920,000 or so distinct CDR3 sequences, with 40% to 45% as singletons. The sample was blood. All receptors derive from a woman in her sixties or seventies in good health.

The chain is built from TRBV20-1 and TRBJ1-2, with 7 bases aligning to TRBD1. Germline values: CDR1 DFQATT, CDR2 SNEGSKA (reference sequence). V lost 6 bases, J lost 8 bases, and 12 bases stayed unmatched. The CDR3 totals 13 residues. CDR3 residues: CSANPTGTWGYTF. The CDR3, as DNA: TGCAGTGCCAACCCGACAGGGACGTGGGGCTACACCTTC.

The CDR3 bases are TGTGCCAGCAGTTTCTTGGGACAGGGTAACACCGGGGAGCTGTTTTTT. Amino acids: CASSFLGQGNTGELFF. The gene calls are TRBV6-2 or TRBV6-3 and TRBJ2-2; TRBD1 agrees at 9 bases. CDR1 is MNHEY, CDR2 SVGEGT, per germline. With V trimmed by 4 bases and J by 2 bases, 5 bases remained unmatched. The CDR3 runs 16 residues.

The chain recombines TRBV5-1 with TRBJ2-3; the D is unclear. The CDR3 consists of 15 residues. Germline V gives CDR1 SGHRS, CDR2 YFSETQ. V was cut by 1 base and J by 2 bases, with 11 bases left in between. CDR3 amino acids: CASSLIHGPTDTQYF. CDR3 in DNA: TGCGCCAGCAGCTTGATACATGGACCCACAGATACGCAGTATTTT.

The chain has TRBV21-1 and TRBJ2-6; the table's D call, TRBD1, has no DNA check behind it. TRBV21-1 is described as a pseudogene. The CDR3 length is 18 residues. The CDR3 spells CASSNGDRSHSGANVLTF. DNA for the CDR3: TGTGCCAGCAGCAACGGAGACAGAAGTCACTCTGGGGCCAACGTCCTGACTTTC.

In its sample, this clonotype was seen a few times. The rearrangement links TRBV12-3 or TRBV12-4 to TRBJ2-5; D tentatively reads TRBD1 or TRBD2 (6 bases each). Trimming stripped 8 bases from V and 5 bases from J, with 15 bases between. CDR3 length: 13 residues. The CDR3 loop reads CASGDGGSETQYF. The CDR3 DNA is TGTGCCAGCGGCGACGGGGGCTCGGAGACCCAGTACTTC.

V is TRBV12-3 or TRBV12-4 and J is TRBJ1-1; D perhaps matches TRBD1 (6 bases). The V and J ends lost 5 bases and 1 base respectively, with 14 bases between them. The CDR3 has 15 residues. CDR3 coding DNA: TGTGCCAGCAGTGTAAGGACAGCAGAGAACACTGAAGCTTTCTTT. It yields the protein CASSVRTAENTEAFF.

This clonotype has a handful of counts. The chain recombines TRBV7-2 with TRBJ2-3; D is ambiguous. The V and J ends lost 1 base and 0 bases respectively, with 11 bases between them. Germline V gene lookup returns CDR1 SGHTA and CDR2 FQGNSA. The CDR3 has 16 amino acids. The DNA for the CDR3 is TGTGCCAGCAGCTTAGGGTTCGCCACTAGCACAGATACGCAGTATTTT. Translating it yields CASSLGFATSTDTQYF.

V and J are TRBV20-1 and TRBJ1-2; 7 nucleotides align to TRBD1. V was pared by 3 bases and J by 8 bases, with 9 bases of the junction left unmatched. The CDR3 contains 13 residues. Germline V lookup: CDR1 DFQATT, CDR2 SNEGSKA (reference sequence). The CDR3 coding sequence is TGCAGTGCTAGTTTCGACAGGGCAACGGGCTACACCTTC. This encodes CSASFDRATGYTF.

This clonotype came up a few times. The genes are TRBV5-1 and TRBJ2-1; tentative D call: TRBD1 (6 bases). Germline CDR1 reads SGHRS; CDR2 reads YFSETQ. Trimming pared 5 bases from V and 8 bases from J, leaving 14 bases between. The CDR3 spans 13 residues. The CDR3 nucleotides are TGCGCCAGCAGACCACAGGGTCATCATGAGCAGTTCTTC. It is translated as CASRPQGHHEQFF.

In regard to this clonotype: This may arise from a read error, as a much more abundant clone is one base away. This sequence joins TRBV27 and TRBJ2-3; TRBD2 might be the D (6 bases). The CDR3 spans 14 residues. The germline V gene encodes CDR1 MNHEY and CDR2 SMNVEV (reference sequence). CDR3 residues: CANSLRRAGDTQYF. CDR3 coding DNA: TGTGCCAACAGTTTAAGGAGGGCCGGAGATACGCAGTATTTT.

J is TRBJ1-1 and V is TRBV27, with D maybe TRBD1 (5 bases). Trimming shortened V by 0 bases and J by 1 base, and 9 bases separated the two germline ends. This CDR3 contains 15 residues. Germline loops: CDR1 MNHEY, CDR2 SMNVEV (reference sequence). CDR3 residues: CASSLSTARNTEAFF. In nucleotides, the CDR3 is TGTGCCAGCAGTTTATCGACAGCAAGGAACACTGAAGCTTTCTTT.

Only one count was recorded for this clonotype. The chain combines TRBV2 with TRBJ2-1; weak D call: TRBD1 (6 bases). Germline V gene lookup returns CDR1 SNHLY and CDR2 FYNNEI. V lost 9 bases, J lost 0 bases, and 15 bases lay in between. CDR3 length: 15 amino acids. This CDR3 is CARQPTGNSYNEQFF. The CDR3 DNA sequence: TGTGCCAGGCAACCAACAGGGAACTCCTACAATGAGCAGTTCTTC.

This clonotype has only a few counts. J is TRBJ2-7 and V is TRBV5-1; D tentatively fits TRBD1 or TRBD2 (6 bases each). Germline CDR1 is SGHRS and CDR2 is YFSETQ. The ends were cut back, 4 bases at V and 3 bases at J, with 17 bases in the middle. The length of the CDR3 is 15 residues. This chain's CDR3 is CASSTEGTPDYEQYF. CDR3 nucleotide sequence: TGCGCCAGCAGCACGGAGGGGACACCAGACTACGAGCAGTACTTC.

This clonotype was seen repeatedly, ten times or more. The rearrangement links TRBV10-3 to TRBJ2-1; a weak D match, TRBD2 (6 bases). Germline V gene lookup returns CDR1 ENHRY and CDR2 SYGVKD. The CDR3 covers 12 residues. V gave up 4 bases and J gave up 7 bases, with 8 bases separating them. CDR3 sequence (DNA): TGTGCCATCAGTGCCGGGGGTAATGAGCAGTTCTTC. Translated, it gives CAISAGGNEQFF.

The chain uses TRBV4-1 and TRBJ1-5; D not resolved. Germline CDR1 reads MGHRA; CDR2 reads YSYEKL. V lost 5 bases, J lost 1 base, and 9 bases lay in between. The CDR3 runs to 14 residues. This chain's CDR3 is CASSSGMSNQPQHF. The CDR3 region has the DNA TGCGCCAGCAGCTCCGGCATGAGCAATCAGCCCCAGCATTTT.

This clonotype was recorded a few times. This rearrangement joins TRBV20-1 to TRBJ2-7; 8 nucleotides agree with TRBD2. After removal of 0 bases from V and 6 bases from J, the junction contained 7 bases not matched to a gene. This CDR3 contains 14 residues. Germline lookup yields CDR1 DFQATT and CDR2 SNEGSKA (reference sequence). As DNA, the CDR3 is TGCAGTGCTAGAGATGCGCGGGAGGTAGGCGAGCAGTACTTC. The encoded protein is CSARDAREVGEQYF.

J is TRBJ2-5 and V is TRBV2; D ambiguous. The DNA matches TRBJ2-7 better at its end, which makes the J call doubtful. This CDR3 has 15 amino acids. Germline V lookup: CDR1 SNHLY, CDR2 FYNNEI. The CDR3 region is CASSESGWEFYEQYF. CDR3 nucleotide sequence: TGTGCCAGCAGTGAATCTGGTTGGGAATTCTACGAGCAGTACTTC.

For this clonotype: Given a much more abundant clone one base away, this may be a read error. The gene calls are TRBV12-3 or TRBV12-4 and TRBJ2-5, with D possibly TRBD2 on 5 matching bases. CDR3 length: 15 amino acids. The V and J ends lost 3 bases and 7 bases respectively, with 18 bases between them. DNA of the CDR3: TGTGCCAGCAGTTTCCTCCCGGGGAGTGAGGGGACCCAGTACTTC. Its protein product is CASSFLPGSEGTQYF.

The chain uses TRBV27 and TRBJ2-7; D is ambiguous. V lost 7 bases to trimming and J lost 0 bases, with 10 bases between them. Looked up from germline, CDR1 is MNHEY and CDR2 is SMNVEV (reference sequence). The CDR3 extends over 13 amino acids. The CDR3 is CASMELYSYEQYF. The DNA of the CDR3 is TGTGCCAGCATGGAACTTTACTCCTACGAGCAGTACTTC.

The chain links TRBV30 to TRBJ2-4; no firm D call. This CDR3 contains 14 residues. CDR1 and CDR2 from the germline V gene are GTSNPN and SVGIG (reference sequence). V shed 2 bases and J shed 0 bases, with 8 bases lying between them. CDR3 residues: CAWSQELAKNIQYF. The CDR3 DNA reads TGTGCCTGGAGTCAAGAGTTAGCCAAAAACATTCAGTACTTC.

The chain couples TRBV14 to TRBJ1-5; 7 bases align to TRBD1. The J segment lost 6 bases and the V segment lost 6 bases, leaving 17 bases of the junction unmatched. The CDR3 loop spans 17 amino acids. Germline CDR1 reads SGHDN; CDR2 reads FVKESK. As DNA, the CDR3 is TGTGCCAGCAGGCACGGGACAGTGGAAGGGTCGGGTCAGCCCCAGCATTTT. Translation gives CASRHGTVEGSGQPQHF.

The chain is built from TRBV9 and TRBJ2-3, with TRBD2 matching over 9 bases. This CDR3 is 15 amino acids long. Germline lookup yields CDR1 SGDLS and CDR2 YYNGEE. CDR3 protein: CAAIGSGSVVDTQYF. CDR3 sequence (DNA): TGTGCAGCGATTGGTAGCGGGAGTGTGGTAGATACGCAGTATTTT.

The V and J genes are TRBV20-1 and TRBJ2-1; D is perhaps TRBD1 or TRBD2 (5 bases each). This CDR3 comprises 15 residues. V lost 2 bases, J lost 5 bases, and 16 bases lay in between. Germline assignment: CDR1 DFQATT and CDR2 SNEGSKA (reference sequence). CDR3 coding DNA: TGCAGTGCTAGACCCGGGACGGCAGCACACAATGAGCAGTTCTTC. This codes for CSARPGTAAHNEQFF.

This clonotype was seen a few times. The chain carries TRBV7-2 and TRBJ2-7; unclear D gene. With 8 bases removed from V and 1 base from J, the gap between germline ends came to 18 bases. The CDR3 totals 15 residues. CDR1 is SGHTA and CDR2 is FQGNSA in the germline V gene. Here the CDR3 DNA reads TGTGCCAGCGGGATAGGGCCCCAGCCTTCCTACGAGCAGTACTTC. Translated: CASGIGPQPSYEQYF.

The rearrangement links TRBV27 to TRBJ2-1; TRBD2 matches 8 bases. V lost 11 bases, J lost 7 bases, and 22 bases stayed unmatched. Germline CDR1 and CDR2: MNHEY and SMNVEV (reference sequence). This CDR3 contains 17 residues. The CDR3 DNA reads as TGTGCCGCCAGCAGCCTGGGGCCCAGCGGGAGTACTAATGAGCAGTTCTTC. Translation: CAASSLGPSGSTNEQFF.

The CDR3 region is CASTPRGTDTQYF. As DNA, the CDR3 is TGTGCCAGCACCCCGAGGGGCACAGATACGCAGTATTTT. The chain recombines TRBV27 with TRBJ2-3, with D perhaps matching TRBD2 (5 bases). V lost 7 bases to trimming and J lost 1 base, with 9 bases between them. The CDR3 extends over 13 amino acids. Germline V CDR1 and CDR2: MNHEY, SMNVEV (reference sequence).

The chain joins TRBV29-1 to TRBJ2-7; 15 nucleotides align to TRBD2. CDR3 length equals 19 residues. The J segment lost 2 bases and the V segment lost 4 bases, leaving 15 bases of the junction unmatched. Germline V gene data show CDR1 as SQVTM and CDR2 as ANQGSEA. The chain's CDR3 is CSVGQRGLAGGVMPYEQYF. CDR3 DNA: TGCAGCGTTGGGCAGAGGGGACTAGCGGGAGGAGTTATGCCCTACGAGCAGTACTTC.

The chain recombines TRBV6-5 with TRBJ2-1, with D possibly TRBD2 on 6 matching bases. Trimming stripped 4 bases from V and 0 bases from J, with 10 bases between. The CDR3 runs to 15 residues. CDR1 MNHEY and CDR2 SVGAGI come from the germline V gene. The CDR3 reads CASSSAGPSYNEQFF. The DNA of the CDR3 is TGTGCCAGCAGTTCGGCGGGACCCTCCTACAATGAGCAGTTCTTC.

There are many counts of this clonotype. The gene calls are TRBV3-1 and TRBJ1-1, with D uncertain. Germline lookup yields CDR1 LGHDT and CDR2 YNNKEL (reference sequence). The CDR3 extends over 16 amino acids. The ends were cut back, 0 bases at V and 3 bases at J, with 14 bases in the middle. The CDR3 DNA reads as TGTGCCAGCAGCCAAGATCAGGTGGGAGTTGACACTGAAGCTTTCTTT. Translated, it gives CASSQDQVGVDTEAFF.

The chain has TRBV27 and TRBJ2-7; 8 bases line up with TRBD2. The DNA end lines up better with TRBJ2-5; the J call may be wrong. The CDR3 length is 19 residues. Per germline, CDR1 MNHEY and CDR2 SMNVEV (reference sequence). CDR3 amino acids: CASSSRLAIKSPNAETQYF. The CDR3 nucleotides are TGTGCCAGCAGTTCGAGACTAGCGATAAAGTCCCCCAACGCAGAGACCCAGTACTTC.

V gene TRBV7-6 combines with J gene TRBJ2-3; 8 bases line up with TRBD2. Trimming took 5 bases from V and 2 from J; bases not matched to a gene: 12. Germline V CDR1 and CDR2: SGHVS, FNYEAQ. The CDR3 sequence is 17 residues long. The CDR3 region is CASSGSGSARDTDTQYF. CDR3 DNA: TGTGCCAGCAGCGGGAGCGGGAGCGCACGGGACACAGATACGCAGTATTTT.

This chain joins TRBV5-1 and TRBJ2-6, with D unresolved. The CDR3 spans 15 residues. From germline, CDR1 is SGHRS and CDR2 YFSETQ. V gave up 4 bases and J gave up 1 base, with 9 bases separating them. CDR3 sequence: CASSPVSSGANVLTF. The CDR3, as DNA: TGCGCCAGCAGCCCTGTTTCGTCTGGGGCCAACGTCCTGACTTTC. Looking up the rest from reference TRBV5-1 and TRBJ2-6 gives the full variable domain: KAGVTQTPRYLIKTRGQQVTLSCSPISGHRSVSWYQQTPGQGLQFLFEYFSETQRNKGNFPGRFSGRQFSNSRSEMNVSTLELGDSALYLCASSPVSSGANVLTFGAGSRLTVL.